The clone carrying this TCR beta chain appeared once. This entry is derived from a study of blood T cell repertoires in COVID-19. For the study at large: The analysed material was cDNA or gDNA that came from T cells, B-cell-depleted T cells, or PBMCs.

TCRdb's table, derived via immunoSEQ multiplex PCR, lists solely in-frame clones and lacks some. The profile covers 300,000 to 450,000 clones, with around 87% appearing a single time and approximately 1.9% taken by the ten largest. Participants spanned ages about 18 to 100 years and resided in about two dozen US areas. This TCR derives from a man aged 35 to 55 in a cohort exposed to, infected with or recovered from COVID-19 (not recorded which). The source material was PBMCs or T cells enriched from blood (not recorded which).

CDR3 amino acids: CASSSGLAGVEQFF. The CDR3 nucleotides read TGTGCCAGCAGCTCAGGACTAGCGGGAGTTGAACAGTTCTTC. The chain has TRBV7-9 and TRBJ2-1, with 13 nucleotides matching TRBD2. Trimming took 4 bases from V and 13 from J; bases not matched to a gene: 7. This CDR3 has 14 residues. Germline V gene data show CDR1 as SEHNR and CDR2 as FQNEAQ (reference sequence).